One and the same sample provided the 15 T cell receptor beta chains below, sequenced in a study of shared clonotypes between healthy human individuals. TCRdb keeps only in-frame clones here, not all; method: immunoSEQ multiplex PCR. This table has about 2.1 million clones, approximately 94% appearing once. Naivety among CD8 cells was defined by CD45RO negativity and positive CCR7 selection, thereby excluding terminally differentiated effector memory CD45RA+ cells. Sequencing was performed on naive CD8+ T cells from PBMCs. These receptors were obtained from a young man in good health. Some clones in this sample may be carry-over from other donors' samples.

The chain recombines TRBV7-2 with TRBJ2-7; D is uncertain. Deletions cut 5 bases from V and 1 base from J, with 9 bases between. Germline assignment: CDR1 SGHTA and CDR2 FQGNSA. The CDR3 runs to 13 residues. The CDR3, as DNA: TGTGCCAGCAGCGCTGAGAGATCCTACGAGCAGTACTTC. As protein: CASSAERSYEQYF.

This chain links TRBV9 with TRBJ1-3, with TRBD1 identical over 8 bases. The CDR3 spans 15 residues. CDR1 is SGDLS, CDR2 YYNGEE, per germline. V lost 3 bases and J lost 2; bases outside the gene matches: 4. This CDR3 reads CASSGRGLAGNTIYF. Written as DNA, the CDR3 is TGTGCCAGCAGCGGCAGGGGGCTGGCTGGAAACACCATATATTTT.

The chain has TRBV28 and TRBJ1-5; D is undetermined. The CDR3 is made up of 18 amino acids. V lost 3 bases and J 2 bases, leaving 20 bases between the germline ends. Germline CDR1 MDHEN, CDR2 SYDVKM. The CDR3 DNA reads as TGTGCCAGCAGTTTGGGGTGGCGGTCAATGCAAGGCAATCAGCCCCAGCATTTT. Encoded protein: CASSLGWRSMQGNQPQHF.

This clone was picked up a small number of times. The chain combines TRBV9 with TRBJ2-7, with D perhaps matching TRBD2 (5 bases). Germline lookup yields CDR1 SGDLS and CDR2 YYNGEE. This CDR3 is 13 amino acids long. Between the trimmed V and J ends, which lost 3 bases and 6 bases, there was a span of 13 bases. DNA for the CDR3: TGTGCCAGCAGCGCTAGCAACCTCGGCGAGCAGTACTTC. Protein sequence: CASSASNLGEQYF.

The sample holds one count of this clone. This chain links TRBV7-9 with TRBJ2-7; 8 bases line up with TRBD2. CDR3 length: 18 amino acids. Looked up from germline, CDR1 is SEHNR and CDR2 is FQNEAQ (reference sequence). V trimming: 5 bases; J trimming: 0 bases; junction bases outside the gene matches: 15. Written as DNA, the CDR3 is TGTGCCAGCAGCAATACCGGAGGGAGGAGCGGGAGCTCCTACGAGCAGTACTTC. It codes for CASSNTGGRSGSSYEQYF.

CDR3 protein: CASSEAGSGSVNEQYF. The CDR3 DNA sequence: TGTGCCAGCAGTGAAGCGGGTAGCGGGAGCGTAAACGAGCAGTACTTC. This chain connects TRBV6-1 to TRBJ2-7; 9 nucleotides match TRBD2. The CDR3 extends over 16 amino acids. Per germline, CDR1 MNHNS and CDR2 SASEGT. V was clipped by 0 bases and J by 5 bases; unmatched bases: 8.

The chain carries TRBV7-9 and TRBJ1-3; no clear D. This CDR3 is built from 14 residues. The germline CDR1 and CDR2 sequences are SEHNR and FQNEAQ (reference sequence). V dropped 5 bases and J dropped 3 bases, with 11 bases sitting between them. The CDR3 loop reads CASSPVGFGNTIYF. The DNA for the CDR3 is TGTGCCAGCAGCCCGGTAGGCTTTGGAAACACCATATATTTT. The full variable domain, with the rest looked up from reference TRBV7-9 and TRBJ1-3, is DTGVSQNPRHKITKRGQNVTFRCDPISEHNRLYWYRQTLGQGPEFLTYFQNEAQLEKSRLLSDRFSAERPKGSFSTLEIQRTEQGDSAMYLCASSPVGFGNTIYFGEGSWLTVV.

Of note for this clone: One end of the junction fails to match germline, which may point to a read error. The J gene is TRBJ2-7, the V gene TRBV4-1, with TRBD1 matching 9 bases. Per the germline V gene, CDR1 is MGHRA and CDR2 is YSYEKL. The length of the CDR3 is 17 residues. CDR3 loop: CASSKERAGTGLDEQYF. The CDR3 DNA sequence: TGCGCCAGCAGCAAAGAACGAGCCGGGACAGGGCTGGACGAGCAGTACTTC.

The CDR3 sequence is CAEGRTSGRDAGELFF. The CDR3 DNA reads as TGTGCCGAGGGGAGGACTAGCGGGAGGGATGCCGGGGAGCTGTTTTTT. The chain has TRBV6-4 and TRBJ2-2; 15 bases fit TRBD2. Germline V gene lookup returns CDR1 MRHNA and CDR2 SNTAGT. The CDR3 length is 16 residues. The V gene end was trimmed by 11 bases and the J gene end by 6 bases; junction bases not matched to a gene: 10.

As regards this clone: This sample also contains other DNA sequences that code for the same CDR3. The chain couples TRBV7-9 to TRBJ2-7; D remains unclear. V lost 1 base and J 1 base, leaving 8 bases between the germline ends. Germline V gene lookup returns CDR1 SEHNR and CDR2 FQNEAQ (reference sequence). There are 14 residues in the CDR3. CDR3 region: CASSLGPSSYEQYF. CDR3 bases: TGTGCCAGCAGCTTAGGGCCGTCTTCCTACGAGCAGTACTTC.

This CDR3 is CASSLSPSHMNTEAFF. In DNA, the CDR3 is TGTGCCAGCAGTTTGAGTCCCAGCCATATGAACACTGAAGCTTTCTTT. The chain has TRBV28 and TRBJ1-1; D is undetermined. Trimming stripped 3 bases from V and 0 bases from J, with 14 bases between. This CDR3 region has 16 residues. Germline V gene data show CDR1 as MDHEN and CDR2 as SYDVKM.

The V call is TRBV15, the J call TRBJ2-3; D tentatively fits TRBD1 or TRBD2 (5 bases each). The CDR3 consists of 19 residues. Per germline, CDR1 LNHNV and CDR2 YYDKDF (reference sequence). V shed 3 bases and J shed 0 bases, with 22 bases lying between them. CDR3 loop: CATSRAFIRGLTSTDTQYF. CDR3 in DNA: TGTGCCACCAGCAGGGCTTTTATCCGGGGCCTAACTAGCACAGATACGCAGTATTTT. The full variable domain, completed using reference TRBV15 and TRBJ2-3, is DAMVIQNPRYQVTQFGKPVTLSCSQTLNHNVMYWYQQKSSQAPKLLFHYYDKDFNNEADTPDNFQSRRPNTSFCFLDIRSPGLGDTAMYLCATSRAFIRGLTSTDTQYFGPGTRLTVL.

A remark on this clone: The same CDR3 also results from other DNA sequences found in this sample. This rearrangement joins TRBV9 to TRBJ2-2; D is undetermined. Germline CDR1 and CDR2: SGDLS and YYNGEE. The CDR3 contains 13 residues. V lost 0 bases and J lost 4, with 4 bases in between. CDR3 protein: CASSVVRTGELFF. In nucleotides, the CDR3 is TGTGCCAGCAGCGTAGTCCGCACCGGGGAGCTGTTTTTT. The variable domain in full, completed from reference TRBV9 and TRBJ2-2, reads DSGVTQTPKHLITATGQRVTLRCSPRSGDLSVYWYQQSLDQGLQFLIQYYNGEERAKGNILERFSAQQFPDLHSELNLSSLELGDSALYFCASSVVRTGELFFGEGSRLTVL.

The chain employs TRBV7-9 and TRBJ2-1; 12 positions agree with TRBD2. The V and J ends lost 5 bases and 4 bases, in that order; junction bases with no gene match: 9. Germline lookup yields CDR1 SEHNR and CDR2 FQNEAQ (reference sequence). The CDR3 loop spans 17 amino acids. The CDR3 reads CASSEGLAGWGYNEQFF. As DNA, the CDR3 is TGTGCCAGCAGCGAAGGACTAGCGGGATGGGGTTACAATGAGCAGTTCTTC.

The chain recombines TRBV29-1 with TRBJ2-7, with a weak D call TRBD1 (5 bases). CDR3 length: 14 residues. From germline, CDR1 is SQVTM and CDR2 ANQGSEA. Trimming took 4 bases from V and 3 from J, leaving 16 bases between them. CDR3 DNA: TGCAGCGTTGTGGGGCTCGGCGTCCACTACGAGCAGTACTTC. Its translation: CSVVGLGVHYEQYF.